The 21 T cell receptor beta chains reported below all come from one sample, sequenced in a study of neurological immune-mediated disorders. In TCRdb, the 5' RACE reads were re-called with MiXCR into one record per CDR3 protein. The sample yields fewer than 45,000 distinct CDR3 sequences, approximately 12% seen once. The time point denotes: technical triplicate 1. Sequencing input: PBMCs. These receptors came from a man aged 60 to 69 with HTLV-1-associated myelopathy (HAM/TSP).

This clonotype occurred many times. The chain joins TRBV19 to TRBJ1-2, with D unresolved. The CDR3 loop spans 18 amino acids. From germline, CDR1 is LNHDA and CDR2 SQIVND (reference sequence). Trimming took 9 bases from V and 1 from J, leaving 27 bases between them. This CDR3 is CASRIMGDPRTINYGYTF. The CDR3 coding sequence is TGTGCCAGCCGTATAATGGGAGACCCCCGGACTATTAACTATGGCTACACCTTC.

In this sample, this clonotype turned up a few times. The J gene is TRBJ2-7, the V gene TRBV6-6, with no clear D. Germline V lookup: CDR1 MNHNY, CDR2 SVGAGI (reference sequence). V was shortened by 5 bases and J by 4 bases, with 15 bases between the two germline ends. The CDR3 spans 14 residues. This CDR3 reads CASSVSQRSYEQYF. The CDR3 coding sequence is TGTGCCAGCAGTGTAAGTCAAAGGAGTTACGAGCAGTACTTC.

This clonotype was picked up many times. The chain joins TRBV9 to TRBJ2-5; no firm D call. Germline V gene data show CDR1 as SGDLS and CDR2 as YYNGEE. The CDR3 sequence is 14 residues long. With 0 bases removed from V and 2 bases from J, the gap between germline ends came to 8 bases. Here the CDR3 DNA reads TGTGCCAGCAGCGTAGCTATGGGGCAAGAGACCCAGTACTTC. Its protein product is CASSVAMGQETQYF. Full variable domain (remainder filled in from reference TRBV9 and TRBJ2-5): DSGVTQTPKHLITATGQRVTLRCSPRSGDLSVYWYQQSLDQGLQFLIQYYNGEERAKGNILERFSAQQFPDLHSELNLSSLELGDSALYFCASSVAMGQETQYFGPGTRLLVL.

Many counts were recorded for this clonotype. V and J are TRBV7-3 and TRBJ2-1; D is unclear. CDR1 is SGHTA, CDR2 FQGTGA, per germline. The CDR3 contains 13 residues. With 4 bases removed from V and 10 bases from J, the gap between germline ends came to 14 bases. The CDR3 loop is CASSSSRAEEQFF. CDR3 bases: TGTGCCAGCAGCTCAAGCCGGGCCGAAGAGCAGTTCTTC.

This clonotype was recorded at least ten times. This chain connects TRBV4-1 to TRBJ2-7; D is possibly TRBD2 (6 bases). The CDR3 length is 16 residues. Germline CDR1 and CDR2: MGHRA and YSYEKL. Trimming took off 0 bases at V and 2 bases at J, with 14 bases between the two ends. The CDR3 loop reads CASSQDTGSKTYEQYF. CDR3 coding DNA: TGCGCCAGCAGCCAAGATACCGGGAGTAAGACCTACGAGCAGTACTTC.

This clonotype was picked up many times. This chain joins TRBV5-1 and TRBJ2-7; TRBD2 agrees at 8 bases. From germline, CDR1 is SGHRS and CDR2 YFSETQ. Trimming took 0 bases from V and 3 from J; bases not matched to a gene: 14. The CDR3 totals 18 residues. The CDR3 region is CASSLGIMKLADDYEQYF. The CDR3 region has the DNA TGCGCCAGCAGCTTGGGGATTATGAAACTAGCGGACGACTACGAGCAGTACTTC.

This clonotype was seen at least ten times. CDR3 DNA sequence: TGTGCCAGCAGACGCCCTCGGCTTGCCTCCTCCTACGAGCAGTACTTC. This translates into CASRRPRLASSYEQYF. The chain recombines TRBV12-3 or TRBV12-4 with TRBJ2-7; D gene unclear. Trimming left V 6 bases short and J 0 bases short, with 18 bases between. The CDR3 contains 16 residues.

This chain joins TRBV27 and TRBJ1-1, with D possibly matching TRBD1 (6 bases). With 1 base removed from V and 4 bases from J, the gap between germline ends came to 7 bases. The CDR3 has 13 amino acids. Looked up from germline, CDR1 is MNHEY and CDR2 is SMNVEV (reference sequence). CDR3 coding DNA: TGTGCCAGCAGTTTATTGGGGGCCACTGAAGCTTTCTTT. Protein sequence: CASSLLGATEAFF.

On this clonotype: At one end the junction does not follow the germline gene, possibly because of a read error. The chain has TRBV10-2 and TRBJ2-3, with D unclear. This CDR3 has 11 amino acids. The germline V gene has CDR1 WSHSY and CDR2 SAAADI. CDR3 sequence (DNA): TGCGCCAGCACCGACACAGATACGCAGCATTTC. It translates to CASTDTDTQHF.

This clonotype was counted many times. CDR3 sequence: CASSSGALNNEQFF. CDR3 nucleotide sequence: TGCGCCAGCAGCTCCGGCGCATTAAACAATGAGCAGTTCTTC. The chain recombines TRBV5-1 with TRBJ2-1; D is unresolved. The germline V and J ends were trimmed by 3 bases and 5 bases, with 12 bases remaining between them. From germline, CDR1 is SGHRS and CDR2 YFSETQ. There are 14 residues in the CDR3.

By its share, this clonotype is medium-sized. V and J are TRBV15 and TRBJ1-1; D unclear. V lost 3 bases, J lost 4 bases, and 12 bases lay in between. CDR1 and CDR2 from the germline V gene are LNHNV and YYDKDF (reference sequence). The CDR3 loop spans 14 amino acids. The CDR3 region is CATSRADVGTEAFF. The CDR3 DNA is TGTGCCACCAGCAGGGCCGACGTAGGCACTGAAGCTTTCTTT.

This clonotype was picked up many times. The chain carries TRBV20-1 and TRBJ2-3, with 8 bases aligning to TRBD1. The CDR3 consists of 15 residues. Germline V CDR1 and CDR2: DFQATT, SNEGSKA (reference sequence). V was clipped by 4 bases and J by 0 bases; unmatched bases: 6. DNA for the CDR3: TGCAGTGCTACCTCAGACAGGGGAAGCACAGATACGCAGTATTTT. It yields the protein CSATSDRGSTDTQYF.

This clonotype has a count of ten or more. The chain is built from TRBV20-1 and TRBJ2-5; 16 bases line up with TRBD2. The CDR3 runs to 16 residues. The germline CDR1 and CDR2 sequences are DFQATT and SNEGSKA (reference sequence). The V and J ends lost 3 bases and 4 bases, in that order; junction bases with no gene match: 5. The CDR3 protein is CSARGTSGRDRETQYF. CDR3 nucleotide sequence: TGCAGTGCTAGGGGGACTAGCGGGAGGGATCGAGAGACCCAGTACTTC.

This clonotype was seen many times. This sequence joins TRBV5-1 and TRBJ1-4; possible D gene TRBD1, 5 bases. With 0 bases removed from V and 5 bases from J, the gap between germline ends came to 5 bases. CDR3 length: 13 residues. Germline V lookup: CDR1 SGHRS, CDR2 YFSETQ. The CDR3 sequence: CASSLDRNEKLFF. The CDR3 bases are TGCGCCAGCAGCTTGGACAGGAATGAAAAACTGTTTTTT.

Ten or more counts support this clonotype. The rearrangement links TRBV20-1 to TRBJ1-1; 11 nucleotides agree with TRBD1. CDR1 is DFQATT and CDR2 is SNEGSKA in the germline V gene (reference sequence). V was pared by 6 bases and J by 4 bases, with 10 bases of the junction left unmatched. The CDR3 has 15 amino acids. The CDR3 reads CSAFVPGTGGTEAFF. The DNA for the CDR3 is TGCAGTGCCTTTGTACCGGGGACAGGGGGCACTGAAGCTTTCTTT.

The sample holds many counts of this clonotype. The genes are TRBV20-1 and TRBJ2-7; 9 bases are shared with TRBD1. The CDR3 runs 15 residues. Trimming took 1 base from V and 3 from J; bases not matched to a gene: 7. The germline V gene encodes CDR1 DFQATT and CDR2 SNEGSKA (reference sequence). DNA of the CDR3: TGCAGTGCTAGAGCTCAGACAGGGGGGATCTACGAGCAGTACTTC. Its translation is CSARAQTGGIYEQYF.

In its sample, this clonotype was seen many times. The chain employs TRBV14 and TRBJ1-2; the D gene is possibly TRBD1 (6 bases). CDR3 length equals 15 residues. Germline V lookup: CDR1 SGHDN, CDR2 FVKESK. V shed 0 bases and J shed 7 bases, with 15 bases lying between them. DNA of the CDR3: TGTGCCAGCAGCCAAGATAGGCAGGGGTTGCGTGGCTACACCTTC. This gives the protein CASSQDRQGLRGYTF.

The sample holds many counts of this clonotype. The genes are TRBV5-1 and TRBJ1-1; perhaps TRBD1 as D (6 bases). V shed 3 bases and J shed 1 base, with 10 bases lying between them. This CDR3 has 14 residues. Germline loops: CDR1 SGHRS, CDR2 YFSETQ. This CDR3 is CASSYQQGNTEAFF. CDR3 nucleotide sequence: TGCGCCAGCAGCTACCAACAGGGGAACACTGAAGCTTTCTTT.

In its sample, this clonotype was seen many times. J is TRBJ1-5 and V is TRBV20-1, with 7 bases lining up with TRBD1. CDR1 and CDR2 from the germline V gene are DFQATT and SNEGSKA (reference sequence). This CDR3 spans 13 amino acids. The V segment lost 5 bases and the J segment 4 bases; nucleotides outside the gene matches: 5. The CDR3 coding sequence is TGCAGTGCTTACGACAGGGAGAATCAGCCCCAGCATTTT. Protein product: CSAYDRENQPQHF.

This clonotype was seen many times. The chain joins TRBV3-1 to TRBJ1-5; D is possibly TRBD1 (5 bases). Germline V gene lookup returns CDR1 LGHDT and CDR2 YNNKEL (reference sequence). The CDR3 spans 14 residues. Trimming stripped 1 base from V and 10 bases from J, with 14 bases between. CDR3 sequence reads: CASSQAAGRRPQHF. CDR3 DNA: TGTGCCAGCAGCCAAGCTGCAGGGCGGCGACCCCAGCATTTT.

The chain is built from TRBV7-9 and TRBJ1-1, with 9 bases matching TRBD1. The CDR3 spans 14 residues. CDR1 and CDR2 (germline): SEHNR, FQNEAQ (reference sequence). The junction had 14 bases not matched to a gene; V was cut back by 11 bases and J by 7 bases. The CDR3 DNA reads TGTGCCGGGCTCCGGGACAGGGAGTCGGGTGAAGCTTTCTTT. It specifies CAGLRDRESGEAFF. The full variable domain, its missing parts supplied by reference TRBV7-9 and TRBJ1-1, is DTGVSQNPRHKITKRGQNVTFRCDPISEHNRLYWYRQTLGQGPEFLTYFQNEAQLEKSRLLSDRFSAERPKGSFSTLEIQRTEQGDSAMYLCAGLRDRESGEAFFGQGTRLTVV.